This TCR beta chain was captured in a study of blood T cell repertoires in COVID-19. On the study more broadly: Sources were T cells, B-cell-depleted T cells, or PBMCs; the material itself was cDNA or gDNA.

How the authors handled the data: Amplification of reference gene primers provided the estimated nucleated cell counts. Data came from immunoSEQ multiplex PCR; TCRdb stores just in-frame clones and leaves some out. V, J and clone size were drawn from that table, and D and trimming were deduced from the DNA. Found here are fewer than 150,000 clones, more than 80% of them singletons; the top ten hold 3.5% to 5%. V lost 2 bases to trimming and J lost 4 bases, with 14 bases between them. The CDR3 runs 15 residues. Germline lookup yields CDR1 SEHNR and CDR2 FQNEAQ (reference sequence). The TCR sequence derives from a human donor in a cohort sampled during active COVID-19. What was sequenced was peripheral blood. The rearrangement links TRBV7-9 to TRBJ2-5, with a tentative D call TRBD2 (6 bases). CDR3 bases: TGTGCCAGCAGCTTAACGGGGAGGTACCCAGAGACCCAGTACTTC. This gives the protein CASSLTGRYPETQYF.